Listed below are T cell receptor beta chains from one sample, sequenced in a study of shared clonotypes between healthy human individuals. Data came from immunoSEQ multiplex PCR; TCRdb stores just in-frame clones and leaves some out. Of roughly 1.4 million clones in the sample, about 98.5% were seen once. The sequencing input was naive CD4+ T cells sorted from blood. The receptor set was obtained from a man younger than 45 in good health. CDR3s include the opening cysteine and the closing phenylalanine or tryptophan. Each record gives: V gene, clone size, D gene, J gene, CDR3 DNA, CDR3 protein. The D gene is left open where the match is weak. The listing skips clone size in some rows; elsewhere it reads once, few, many or a size class.

TRBV9	NA	TRBD1	TRBJ2-1	TGTGCCAGCAGCACCCGGACAGGGGGTCGCAATGAGCAGTTCTTC	CASSTRTGGRNEQFF
TRBV20-1	NA	NA	TRBJ1-5	TGCAGTGCTGGAAATCAGCCCCAGCATTTT	CSAGNQPQHF
TRBV4-1	NA	NA	TRBJ1-1	TGCGCCAGCAGCCAAGACTTACATCCGGACAGAAACACTGAAGCTTTCTTT	CASSQDLHPDRNTEAFF
TRBV7-8	NA	NA	TRBJ1-1	TGTGCCAGCAGCTTAGGCACAGGGCCTGAAGCTTTCTTT	CASSLGTGPEAFF
TRBV7-2	NA	NA	TRBJ2-7	TGTGCCAGCAGCTTACAGCGATTGAGCTCCTACGAGCAGTACTTC	CASSLQRLSSYEQYF
TRBV6-5	NA	NA	TRBJ2-7	TGTGCCAGCAGAATAACGGTCCACTCCTACGAGCAGTACTTC	CASRITVHSYEQYF
TRBV15	NA	NA	TRBJ2-5	TGTGCCACCAGCTCACAGGTGGGGGGAGAGACCCAGTACTTC	CATSSQVGGETQYF
TRBV5-4	NA	NA	TRBJ2-7	TGTGCCAGCAGCTTACTAGCAAGCGAGCAGTACTTC	CASSLLASEQYF
TRBV6-6	NA	NA	TRBJ1-1	TGTGCCAGCACCCCGGAGGGGCTTATGAACACTGAAGCTTTCTTT	CASTPEGLMNTEAFF
TRBV29-1	NA	NA	TRBJ2-1	TGCAGCGTTGTGTATCGTCGGGGTTACAATGAGCAGTTCTTC	CSVVYRRGYNEQFF
TRBV9	NA	TRBD2	TRBJ2-1	TGTGCCAGCAGCGTAGAGGGGACTAGCGGGATGGTGCAGTTCTTC	CASSVEGTSGMVQFF
TRBV7-2	NA	NA	TRBJ2-7	TGTGCCAGCAGCTTACGGACAGAGGCCTACGAGCAGTACTTC	CASSLRTEAYEQYF
TRBV19	NA	TRBD1	TRBJ1-1	TGTGCCAGTACCCCTTTAGGACAGGGGATAGACACTGAAGCTTTCTTT	CASTPLGQGIDTEAFF
TRBV5-1	NA	NA	TRBJ2-1	TGCGCCAGCAGCGCGGAGCGAGTAAAATACAATGAGCAGTTCTTC	CASSAERVKYNEQFF
TRBV7-9	NA	NA	TRBJ1-1	TGTGCCAGCAGCCCCTTGGCTCTGGGGAACACTGAAGCTTTCTTT	CASSPLALGNTEAFF
TRBV9	NA	TRBD2	TRBJ2-7	TGTGCCAGCAGCCCAGGACTAGCGGGGGAGCAGTACTTC	CASSPGLAGEQYF
TRBV6-5	NA	NA	TRBJ2-7	TGTGCCAGCACTAGCGCCGGCTCCTACGAGCAGTACTTC	CASTSAGSYEQYF
TRBV9	NA	NA	TRBJ2-5	TGTGCCAGCAGCCCCTCGGGGGCCGGGGAGACCCAGTACTTC	CASSPSGAGETQYF
TRBV19	NA	TRBD2	TRBJ2-2	TGTGCCAGTAGTCGAGCGGGAGGGGGCACCGGGGAGCTGTTTTTT	CASSRAGGGTGELFF
TRBV6-4	NA	TRBD2	TRBJ2-2	TGTGCCAGCAGTGTTCTAGCGGGAGGATCGAACACCGGGGAGCTGTTTTTT	CASSVLAGGSNTGELFF
TRBV18	once	TRBD2	TRBJ2-7	TGTGCCAGCTCACCATCAACCCGGGACGGGACTAGCGGGACATACGAGCAGTACTTC	CASSPSTRDGTSGTYEQYF
TRBV5-5	NA	TRBD2	TRBJ2-7	TGTGCCAGCAGTGAAGGACTAGCGGGAGGCTACGAGCAGTACTTC	CASSEGLAGGYEQYF
TRBV28	NA	NA	TRBJ1-2	TGTGCCAGCAGGGCCTGGGGACAACCCTATGGCTACACCTTC	CASRAWGQPYGYTF
TRBV2	NA	TRBD1	TRBJ2-7	TGTGCCAGCAGCTGGGACAGGGAAAACTACGAGCAGTACTTC	CASSWDRENYEQYF
TRBV6-5	once	NA	TRBJ2-7	TGTGCCAGCAGTTTTATCGGACGGCCCTACGAGCAGTACTTC	CASSFIGRPYEQYF
TRBV19	NA	TRBD2	TRBJ2-1	TGTGCCAGTAGTGCTGCAGGACTAGGCTACAATGAGCAGTTCTTC	CASSAAGLGYNEQFF
TRBV7-9	NA	NA	TRBJ1-2	TGTGCCAGCAACTCGAGGGCGCGGGGGTATGGCTACACCTTC	CASNSRARGYGYTF
TRBV7-2	NA	NA	TRBJ2-7	TGTGCCAGCAGCTCTTCCCGGACAAGTCTCTACGAGCAGTACTTC	CASSSSRTSLYEQYF
TRBV19	NA	NA	TRBJ1-5	TGTGCCAGTAGTATTTCCCTCTGGAATCGACAGCCCCAGCATTTT	CASSISLWNRQPQHF
TRBV5-1	NA	NA	TRBJ2-5	TGCGCCAGCAGCTTGTTCCTCAGCGAAGAGACCCAGTACTTC	CASSLFLSEETQYF
TRBV19	NA	NA	TRBJ2-2	TGTGCCAGTAGTATAGTTGGGGTTCCCGGGACCGGGGAGCTGTTTTTT	CASSIVGVPGTGELFF
TRBV2	NA	TRBD1	TRBJ2-7	TGTGCCAGCAGTAACGACAGGGGCCGCTCCTACGAGCAGTACTTC	CASSNDRGRSYEQYF
TRBV10-3	once	NA	TRBJ1-2	TGTGCCATCAGTGAAGGTCGGCGTGCTCCACGGGCCTATGGCTACACCTTC	CAISEGRRAPRAYGYTF
TRBV18	once	NA	TRBJ2-2	TGTGCCAGCTCACTCCAGACAGGGAACACCGGGGAGCTGTTTTTT	CASSLQTGNTGELFF
TRBV6-6	NA	TRBD2	TRBJ2-7	TGTGCCAGCGGGAGCGGGAGCTCCTACGAGCAGTACTTC	CASGSGSSYEQYF
TRBV15	NA	NA	TRBJ2-7	TGTGCCACCAGCAGAGGTGGGACGATCTCCTACGAGCAGTACTTC	CATSRGGTISYEQYF
TRBV7-2	NA	NA	TRBJ2-1	TGTGCCAGCAGCACCTCCTACGGGGCTTACAATGAGCAGTTCTTC	CASSTSYGAYNEQFF
TRBV6-5	NA	NA	TRBJ1-5	TGTGCCAGCAGTCCGCGGGGTATTGTTGTTCAGCCCCAGCATTTT	CASSPRGIVVQPQHF
TRBV7-9	NA	NA	TRBJ1-2	TGTGCCAGCAGTGCAGGGTCTGACTATGGCTACACCTTC	CASSAGSDYGYTF
TRBV6-1	NA	NA	TRBJ2-5	TGTGCCAGCTCAGGGACCCAGTACTTC	CASSGTQYF
TRBV2	NA	NA	TRBJ1-1	TGTGCCAGCACCGGAAGTTTGTACACTGAAGCTTTCTTT	CASTGSLYTEAFF
TRBV28	NA	NA	TRBJ1-5	TGTGCCAGCAGCTGGGCGGGGGACCAGCCCCAGCATTTT	CASSWAGDQPQHF
TRBV9	NA	TRBD2	TRBJ2-5	TGTGCCAGCAGCGTAAATTCTTTAGCGGGAATCCAAGAGACCCAGTACTTC	CASSVNSLAGIQETQYF
TRBV19	once	NA	TRBJ2-6	TGTGCCAGTAGTTATGGGAGCCCGCTCTCTGGGGCCAACGTCCTGACTTTC	CASSYGSPLSGANVLTF